The TCR beta chain under discussion was sequenced for a study of T cells in localized non-small cell lung cancer. Findings of the study overall: A median of roughly 52 of the top 100 tumor clones appeared in adjacent lung, which was paired and uninvolved. Because researchers sequenced only one region of the tumor, heterogeneity is still possible. Uninvolved adjacent lung showed peak T cell clonality, exceeding tumor.

As for this clone: As yet, its antigen is unknown.

The repertoire was sequenced with immunoSEQ multiplex PCR; TCRdb's copy has only in-frame clones and lacks some. This table has roughly 24,000 clones, about 90% appearing once. Germline loops: CDR1 LGHNT, CDR2 FRNRAP. This CDR3 has 18 amino acids. Losses at the gene ends were 6 bases for V and 3 bases for J; bases not matched to a gene: 14. The J gene is TRBJ1-1, the V gene TRBV12-5, with 12 bases fitting TRBD1. This TCR was recovered from a woman aged 40 to 75 with stage I lung adenocarcinoma. Sample: peripheral blood, taken before any cancer treatment. The CDR3 bases are TGTGCTAGTGGACGGACCGGGACAGGGGGCTTGATGGACACTGAAGCTTTCTTT. Its protein is CASGRTGTGGLMDTEAFF.